The rows below give T cell receptor beta chains drawn from one sample of a study of post-analysis software for immune sequencing data. A single record per CDR3 protein comes from TCRdb applying MiXCR to the PCR reads. The top ten hold roughly 4.9% of the sample, which has roughly 800,000 distinct CDR3 sequences, about half seen once. The specimen sequenced was blood. The receptors stem from a girl aged 10 to 17 with multiple sclerosis. Both conserved end residues are part of each CDR3. The D gene is left open where the match is weak. The size entry is marked missing in some rows and otherwise reads once, few, many or a size class.

TRBD2	few	TRBV20-1	TRBJ2-7	TGCAGAGTTGTAGCGGGAGACGAGCAGTACTTC	CRVVAGDEQYF
-	few	TRBV10-3	TRBJ2-6	TGTGCCATTCGGACGCATTACTCTGGGGCCAACGTCCTGACTTTC	CAIRTHYSGANVLTF
TRBD1	-	TRBV11-1	TRBJ2-5	TGTGCCAGCAGCACCGGGACAGAAGAGACCCAGTACTTC	CASSTGTEETQYF
-	many	TRBV5-1	TRBJ2-1	TGCGCCAGCAGCTTGGCTAACCCCCCTGAGGGCAATGAGCAGTTCTTC	CASSLANPPEGNEQFF
TRBD2	few	TRBV12-3/TRBV12-4	TRBJ2-7	TGTGCCAGCAGTCCGCTCGGACTAGGCAGAAACTACGAGCAGTACTTC	CASSPLGLGRNYEQYF
TRBD1	-	TRBV15	TRBJ2-4	TGTGCCACTACGGGACAGGGGGCCAAAAACATTCAGTACTTC	CATTGQGAKNIQYF
TRBD2	-	TRBV20-1	TRBJ2-3	TGCAGTGCTAGAGGACTAGCGGAGACCTACCCGTCCACAGATACGCAGTATTTT	CSARGLAETYPSTDTQYF
-	-	TRBV10-3	TRBJ2-7	TGTGCCACGGGTGGGGAGTGGGGGGACTCCTACGAGCAGTACTTC	CATGGEWGDSYEQYF
-	-	TRBV15	TRBJ1-4	TGTGCCACCAGCCAAGCGGGACCTAATGAAAAACTGTTTTTT	CATSQAGPNEKLFF
TRBD1	-	TRBV24-1	TRBJ1-5	TGTGCCACCAGTGACCGGAGACAGGGGAGCTTAGGTCAGCCCCAGCATTTT	CATSDRRQGSLGQPQHF
-	once	TRBV10-3	TRBJ2-7	TGTGCCATCAGTGATAGAGCAACCCTTTCCTACGAGCAGTACTTC	CAISDRATLSYEQYF
TRBD2	-	TRBV5-1	TRBJ2-5	TGCGCCAGCAGCTTGGAGGGTAGCGGGACCTACCAAGAGACCCAGTACTTC	CASSLEGSGTYQETQYF
-	-	TRBV5-5	TRBJ2-1	TGTGCCAGCAGCTTCCAGGGAATGGGGCAGTTCTTC	CASSFQGMGQFF
-	-	TRBV6-5	TRBJ2-3	TGTGCCAGCAGTTACGACGGGGGTATCCAGTATTTT	CASSYDGGIQYF
TRBD2	-	TRBV29-1	TRBJ2-1	TGCAGCGTTGAGTTTGCGACGGGAGGGCTTAGCTCCTACAATGAGCAGTTCTTC	CSVEFATGGLSSYNEQFF
-	few	TRBV12-3/TRBV12-4	TRBJ2-7	TGTGCCAGCAGTTGGGGACCGGGGTACGAGCAGTACTTC	CASSWGPGYEQYF
TRBD2	few	TRBV6-5	TRBJ2-1	TGTGCCAGCAGTTACTTAGCGGGAGCCGGCTACAATGAGCAGTTCTTC	CASSYLAGAGYNEQFF
-	-	TRBV20-1	TRBJ2-1	TGCAGTGCTAGAGGGCGGGATAGCTCCTACAATGAGCGGTTCTTC	CSARGRDSSYNERFF
-	-	TRBV12-3/TRBV12-4	TRBJ2-3	TGTGCCAGCAGTTTAAAGGCCCGAGATACGCAGTATTTT	CASSLKARDTQYF
-	few	TRBV6-5	TRBJ2-3	TGTGCCAGCCCCTCCCACACGGGGGCTGATACGCAGTATTTT	CASPSHTGADTQYF
TRBD2	few	TRBV12-3/TRBV12-4	TRBJ2-3	TGTGCCAGCAGTCTAGCGGGAGCGGTAGATACGCAGTATTTT	CASSLAGAVDTQYF
-	-	TRBV20-1	TRBJ2-1	TGCAGTGCTAGAACGCGCCGGGAGCAGTTCTTC	CSARTRREQFF
TRBD1	-	TRBV9	TRBJ1-1	TGTGCCAGCAGCTCACAAGACAGGGGGCCTGAAGCTTTCTTT	CASSSQDRGPEAFF
-	-	TRBV15	TRBJ2-1	TGTGCCACCAGCAGTTTCCCAAATGAGCAGTTCTTC	CATSSFPNEQFF
-	-	TRBV4-1	TRBJ2-7	TGCGCCAGCAGCCAAGATCCCCGACCAGGGGAGGAGCAGTACTTC	CASSQDPRPGEEQYF
-	-	TRBV12-3/TRBV12-4	TRBJ2-2	TGTGCCAGCAGTCCCTTCGCAGAAACCGGGGAGCTGTTTTTT	CASSPFAETGELFF
TRBD1	few	TRBV29-1	TRBJ2-4	TGCAGCGTTGGGGACAGTATTTTAGACATTCAGTACTTC	CSVGDSILDIQYF
TRBD1	-	TRBV7-9	TRBJ2-4	TGTGCCAGCAGCCCGACAGGGCAAAACATTCAGTACTTC	CASSPTGQNIQYF
-	-	TRBV20-1	TRBJ2-7	TGCAGTGCTAGTCGAGGGGGGCCCTACGAGCAGTACTTC	CSASRGGPYEQYF
TRBD2	many	TRBV12-3/TRBV12-4	TRBJ2-7	TGTGCCAGCAGTCTAGCGGGACCCTACGAGCAGTACTTC	CASSLAGPYEQYF
TRBD1	-	TRBV6-6	TRBJ1-2	TGTGCCAGCAGTTCCGTCGACAGGGGAAACTATGGCTACACCTTC	CASSSVDRGNYGYTF
-	-	TRBV20-1	TRBJ2-2	TGCAGTGCTGAGGACTTTAACACCGGGGAGCTGTTTTTT	CSAEDFNTGELFF
-	-	TRBV27	TRBJ2-7	TGTGCCAGCAGCCAAACTCCCTACGAGCAGTACTTC	CASSQTPYEQYF
-	once	TRBV20-1	TRBJ2-1	TGCAGTGCAAGGGGGGGGCCGGCTGGTGATGAGCAGTTCTTC	CSARGGPAGDEQFF
-	-	TRBV5-1	TRBJ2-1	TGCGCCAGCAGCTGGGGACTTGCCGGAAAGTTCTTC	CASSWGLAGKFF
-	once	TRBV5-1	TRBJ2-1	TGCGCCAGCAGCTTGTATACGGCGCCCGATTCCTACAATGAGCAGTTCTTC	CASSLYTAPDSYNEQFF
-	-	TRBV12-3/TRBV12-4	TRBJ1-2	TGTGCCAGCACCCTGGGGCACCCGAATAACTATGGCTACACCTTC	CASTLGHPNNYGYTF
-	-	TRBV5-4	TRBJ2-7	TGTGCCAGCAGGCTGAGCGACCACGGGACTGTGGCCTACGAGCAGTACTTC	CASRLSDHGTVAYEQYF
-	once	TRBV28	TRBJ1-1	TGTGCCAGCAGTTTTTTACAACAGATGAACACTGAAGCTTTCTTT	CASSFLQQMNTEAFF
TRBD1	-	TRBV5-5	TRBJ2-5	TGTGCCAGCAGCTCGCAGACAGGGGAAGAGACCCAGTACTTC	CASSSQTGEETQYF
-	few	TRBV4-1	TRBJ2-7	TGCGCCAGCAGCCAAGAACACCTAGGGGTCTACGAGCAGTACTTC	CASSQEHLGVYEQYF
-	-	TRBV2	TRBJ1-4	TGTGCCAGCAGTGAAGCGCTTTCTTGGGGTGAAAAACTGTTTTTT	CASSEALSWGEKLFF
TRBD1	-	TRBV4-1	TRBJ1-1	TGCGCCAGCAGCCACCCCAGACAGGGGCGGAACACTGAAGCTTTCTTT	CASSHPRQGRNTEAFF
-	medium-sized	TRBV29-1	TRBJ2-3	TGCAGCGTTTTACTAGCCTCCCAGGGTACGCAGTATTTT	CSVLLASQGTQYF